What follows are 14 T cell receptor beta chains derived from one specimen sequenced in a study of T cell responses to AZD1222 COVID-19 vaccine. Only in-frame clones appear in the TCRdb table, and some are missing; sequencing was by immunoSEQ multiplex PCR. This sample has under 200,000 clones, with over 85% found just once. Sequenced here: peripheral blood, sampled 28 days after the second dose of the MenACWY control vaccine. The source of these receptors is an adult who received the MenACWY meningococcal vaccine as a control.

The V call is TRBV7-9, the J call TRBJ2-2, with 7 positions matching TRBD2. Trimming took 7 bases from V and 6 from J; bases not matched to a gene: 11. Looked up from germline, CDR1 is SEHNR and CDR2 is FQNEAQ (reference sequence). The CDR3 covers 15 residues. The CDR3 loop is CASMWRGSSAGELFF. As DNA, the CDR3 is TGTGCCAGCATGTGGCGCGGGAGCTCTGCCGGGGAGCTGTTTTTT.

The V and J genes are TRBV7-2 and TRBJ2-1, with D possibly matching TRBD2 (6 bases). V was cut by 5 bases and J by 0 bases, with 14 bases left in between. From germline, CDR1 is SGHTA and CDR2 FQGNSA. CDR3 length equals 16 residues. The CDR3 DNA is TGTGCCAGCAGCGTAAATAGCGGTGTCTCCTACAATGAGCAGTTCTTC. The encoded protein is CASSVNSGVSYNEQFF.

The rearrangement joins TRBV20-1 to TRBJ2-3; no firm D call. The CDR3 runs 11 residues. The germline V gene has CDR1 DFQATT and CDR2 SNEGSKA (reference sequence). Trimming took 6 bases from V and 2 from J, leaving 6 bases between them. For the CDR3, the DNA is TGCAGTGCCAAACCCACAGATACGCAGTATTTT. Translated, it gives CSAKPTDTQYF.

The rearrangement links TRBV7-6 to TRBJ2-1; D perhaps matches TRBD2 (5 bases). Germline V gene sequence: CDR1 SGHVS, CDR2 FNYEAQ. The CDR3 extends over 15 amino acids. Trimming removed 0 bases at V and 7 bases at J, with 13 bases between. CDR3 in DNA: TGTGCCAGCAGCTTAGCGCTTGACTACCCAAATGAGCAGTTCTTC. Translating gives CASSLALDYPNEQFF. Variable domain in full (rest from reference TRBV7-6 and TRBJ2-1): GAGVSQSPRYKVTKRGQDVALRCDPISGHVSLYWYRQALGQGPEFLTYFNYEAQQDKSGLPNDRFSAERPEGSISTLTIQRTEQRDSAMYRCASSLALDYPNEQFFGPGTRLTVL.

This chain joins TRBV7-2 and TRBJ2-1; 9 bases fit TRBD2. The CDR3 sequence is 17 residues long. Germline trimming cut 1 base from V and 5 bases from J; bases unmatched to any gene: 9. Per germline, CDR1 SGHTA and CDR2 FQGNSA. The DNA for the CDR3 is TGTGCCAGCAGCTTAGGATTAGCGGGAGTGATCCACAATGAGCAGTTCTTC. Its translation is CASSLGLAGVIHNEQFF.

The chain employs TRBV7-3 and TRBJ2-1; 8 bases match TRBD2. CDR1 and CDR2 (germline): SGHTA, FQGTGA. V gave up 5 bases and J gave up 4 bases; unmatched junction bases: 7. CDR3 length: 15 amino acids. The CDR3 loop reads CASSPKRESYNEQFF. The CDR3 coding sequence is TGTGCCAGCAGCCCGAAGCGGGAGTCTTACAATGAGCAGTTCTTC.

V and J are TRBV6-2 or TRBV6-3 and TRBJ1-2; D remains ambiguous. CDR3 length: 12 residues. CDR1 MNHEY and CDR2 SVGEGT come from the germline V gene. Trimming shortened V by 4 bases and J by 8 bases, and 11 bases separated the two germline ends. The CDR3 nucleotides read TGTGCCAGCAGTTCCCCCATGCGGGGCTACACCTTC. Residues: CASSSPMRGYTF.

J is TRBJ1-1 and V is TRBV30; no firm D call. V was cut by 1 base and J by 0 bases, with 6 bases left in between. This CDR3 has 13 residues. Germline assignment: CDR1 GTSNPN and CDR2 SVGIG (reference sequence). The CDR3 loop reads CAWSGLMNTEAFF. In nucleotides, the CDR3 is TGTGCCTGGAGTGGACTCATGAACACTGAAGCTTTCTTT. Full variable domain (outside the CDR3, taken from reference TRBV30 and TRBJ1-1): SQTIHQWPATLVQPVGSPLSLECTVEGTSNPNLYWYRQAAGRGLQLLFYSVGIGQISSEVPQNLSASRPQDRQFILSSKKLLLSDSGFYLCAWSGLMNTEAFFGQGTRLTVV.

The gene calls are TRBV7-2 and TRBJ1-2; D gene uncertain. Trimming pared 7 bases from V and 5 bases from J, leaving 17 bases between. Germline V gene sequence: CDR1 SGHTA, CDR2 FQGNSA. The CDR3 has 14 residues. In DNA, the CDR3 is TGTGCCAGCACCCGACCCGGCAGCCGATATGGCTACACCTTC. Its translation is CASTRPGSRYGYTF.

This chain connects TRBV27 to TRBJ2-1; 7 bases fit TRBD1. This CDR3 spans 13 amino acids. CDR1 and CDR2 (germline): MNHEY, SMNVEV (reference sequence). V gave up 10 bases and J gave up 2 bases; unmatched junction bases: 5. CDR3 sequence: CATSGTAYNEQFF. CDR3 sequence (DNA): TGTGCCACCTCCGGGACAGCCTACAATGAGCAGTTCTTC.

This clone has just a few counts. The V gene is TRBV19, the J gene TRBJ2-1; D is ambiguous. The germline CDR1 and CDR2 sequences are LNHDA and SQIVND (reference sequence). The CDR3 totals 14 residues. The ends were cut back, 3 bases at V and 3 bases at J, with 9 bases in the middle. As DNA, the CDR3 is TGTGCCAGTAGTATCCAGAGCCTCTACAATGAGCAGTTCTTC. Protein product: CASSIQSLYNEQFF.

The CDR3 coding sequence is TGTGCCTGGAATCGGGACAGGATCGTCTATGGCTACACCTTC. Translation: CAWNRDRIVYGYTF. The genes are TRBV30 and TRBJ1-2; TRBD1 matches at 8 bases. J was trimmed by 4 bases and V by 4 bases; bases with no gene match: 8. Germline CDR1 is GTSNPN and CDR2 is SVGIG (reference sequence). The CDR3 is 14 amino acids. Drawing the rest from reference TRBV30 and TRBJ1-2, the complete variable domain is SQTIHQWPATLVQPVGSPLSLECTVEGTSNPNLYWYRQAAGRGLQLLFYSVGIGQISSEVPQNLSASRPQDRQFILSSKKLLLSDSGFYLCAWNRDRIVYGYTFGSGTRLTVV.

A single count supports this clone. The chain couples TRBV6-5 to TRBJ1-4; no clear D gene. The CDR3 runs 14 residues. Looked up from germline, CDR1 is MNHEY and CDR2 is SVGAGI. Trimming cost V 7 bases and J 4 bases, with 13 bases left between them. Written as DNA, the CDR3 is TGTGCCAGCACCTCTCATCCTATTAATGAAAAACTGTTTTTT. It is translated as CASTSHPINEKLFF.

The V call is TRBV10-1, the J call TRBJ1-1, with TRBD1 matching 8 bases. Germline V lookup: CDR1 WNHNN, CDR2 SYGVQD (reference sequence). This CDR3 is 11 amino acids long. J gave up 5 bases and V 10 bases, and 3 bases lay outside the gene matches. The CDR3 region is CAIRGLTEAFF. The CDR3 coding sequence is TGCGCCATCAGGGGGCTTACTGAAGCTTTCTTT.